Listed below are T cell receptor beta chains from one sample, sequenced in a study of spatial heterogeneity in lung cancer. MiXCR, applied by TCRdb to the 5' RACE reads, yields one record per CDR3 protein. The profile shows about 3,500 distinct CDR3 sequences, around 4.6% of them singletons. The source material was lung tumor tissue, sampled at surgery. These receptors originate from a female donor with early-stage non-small cell lung cancer. Each CDR3 is given without its conserved first and last residue. Clone sizes are given selectively: once, few, many, or a class where the clone is expanded.

clone_size	v_call	cdr3_aa
medium-sized	TRBV6-6	ASFSPDRANYGYT
few	TRBV19	ASSIAAGGYGYT
many	TRBV19	ASRGAGTQETQY
medium-sized	TRBV9	ASSRTGSASPLH
many	TRBV3-1	ASSQVGAGKNNEQF
-	TRBV5-1	ASRGGEFTDTQY
many	TRBV11-2	ASSFPGLSPGELF
many	TRBV7-8	ASSYPGQGTLGSPLH
few	TRBV6-5	ASSYPAGPLTGELF
few	TRBV7-8	ASSREGGSTEAF
many	TRBV19	ASSIKGDSNQPQH
medium-sized	TRBV12-3/TRBV12-4	ASSSGQVNSPLH
-	TRBV7-9	ASSLGGGLWH
-	TRBV7-2	ASSLRLGGELF
medium-sized	TRBV5-8	ASSLIGIETQY
medium-sized	TRBV5-1	ASSPTENNSPLH
medium-sized	TRBV7-3	ASSLREGDTQY
many	TRBV25-1	ASSEYTGTRNTEAF
hyperexpanded	TRBV7-6	ASSLDETQY
medium-sized	TRBV2	ASSEQRASPYEQY
many	TRBV7-3	ASSRRDRGADTQY